This T cell receptor (beta chain) was sequenced in a study of T cells after yellow fever vaccination. Study results and limitations: Subsequent to the booster, the majority of primary-vaccination clones reappeared (96% CD4, 80% to 90% CD8).

Many counts were recorded for this clonotype. Its specificity is not known. For TCR, cDNA came from 5'RACE template switching, which added a universal primer site and UMIs. MiXCR, applied by TCRdb to the 5' RACE reads, yields one record per CDR3 protein. The sample records 140,000 to 150,000 distinct CDR3 sequences, under 7% being singletons. CDR1 and CDR2 from the germline V gene are SGHAT and FQNNGV. V lost 3 bases, J lost 3 bases, and 12 bases lay in between. The CDR3 spans 15 residues. The sample was CD4+ T cells sorted from PBMCs, taken 10 days after the yellow fever booster vaccination. The chain couples TRBV11-2 to TRBJ2-1, with D possibly matching TRBD2 (6 bases). The TCR comes from a man aged 25 to 45 who received the YFV17D yellow fever vaccine. The CDR3 sequence: CASSFSGFVYNEQFF. The CDR3 bases are TGTGCCAGCAGCTTTAGCGGATTCGTCTACAATGAGCAGTTCTTC.